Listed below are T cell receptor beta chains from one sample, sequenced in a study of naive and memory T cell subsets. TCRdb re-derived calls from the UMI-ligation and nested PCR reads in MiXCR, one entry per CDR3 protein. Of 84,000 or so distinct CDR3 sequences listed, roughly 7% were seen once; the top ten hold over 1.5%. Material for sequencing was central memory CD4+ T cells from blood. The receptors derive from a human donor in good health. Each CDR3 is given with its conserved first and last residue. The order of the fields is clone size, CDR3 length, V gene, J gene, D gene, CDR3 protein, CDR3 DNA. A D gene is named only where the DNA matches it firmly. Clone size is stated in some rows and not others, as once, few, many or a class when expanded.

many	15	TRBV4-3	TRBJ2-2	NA	CASSQVGVDTGELFF	TGCGCCAGCAGCCAAGTAGGGGTGGACACCGGGGAGCTGTTTTTT
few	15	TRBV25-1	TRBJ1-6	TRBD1	CASSSPGQSNSPLHF	TGTGCCAGCAGTTCTCCGGGACAGAGTAATTCACCCCTCCACTTT
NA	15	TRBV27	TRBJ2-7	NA	CASSLSGVSSYEQYF	TGTGCCAGCAGTTTATCGGGCGTCAGCTCCTACGAGCAGTACTTC
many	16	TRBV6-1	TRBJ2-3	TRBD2	CASRFAGAGSTDTQYF	TGTGCCAGCCGGTTTGCGGGAGCGGGAAGCACAGATACGCAGTATTTT
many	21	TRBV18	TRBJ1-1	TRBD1	CASSPPQGGTLRVKKNTEAFF	TGTGCCAGCTCACCACCTCAGGGGGGTACTCTCCGGGTCAAAAAGAACACTGAAGCTTTCTTT
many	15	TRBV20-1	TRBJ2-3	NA	CSAPTGALATDTQYF	TGCAGTGCTCCGACCGGGGCCCTCGCCACCGATACGCAGTATTTT
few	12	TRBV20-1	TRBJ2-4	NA	CSANEGVDIQYF	TGCAGTGCTAATGAGGGGGTTGACATTCAGTACTTC
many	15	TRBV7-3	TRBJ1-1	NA	CASSLGTGMNTEAFF	TGTGCCAGCAGCTTAGGTACAGGAATGAACACTGAAGCTTTCTTT
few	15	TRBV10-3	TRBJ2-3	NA	CATNPKGRDTDTQYF	TGTGCCACTAACCCAAAGGGGAGAGACACAGATACGCAGTATTTT
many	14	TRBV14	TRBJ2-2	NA	CASSQDRRGGELFF	TGTGCCAGCAGCCAAGATCGTAGGGGCGGGGAGCTGTTTTTT
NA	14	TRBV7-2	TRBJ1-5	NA	CASSGTRGDQPQHF	TGTGCCAGCAGCGGGACCAGGGGTGATCAGCCCCAGCATTTT
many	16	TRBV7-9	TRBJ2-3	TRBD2	CASSSYQRGRTDTQYF	TGTGCCAGCAGCTCATACCAGCGGGGGCGCACAGATACGCAGTATTTT
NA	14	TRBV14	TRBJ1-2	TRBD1	CASSHRQGAYGYTF	TGTGCCAGCAGCCACAGACAGGGGGCCTATGGCTACACCTTC
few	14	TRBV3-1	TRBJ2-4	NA	CASSQGEAKNIQYF	TGTGCCAGCAGCCAAGGAGAGGCCAAAAACATTCAGTACTTC
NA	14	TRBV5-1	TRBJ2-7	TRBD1	CASSLGDRANEQYF	TGCGCCAGCAGCTTGGGGGACAGGGCCAACGAGCAGTACTTC
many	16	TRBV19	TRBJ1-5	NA	CASKPGLDLSNQPQHF	TGTGCCAGTAAACCAGGGTTAGATTTGAGCAATCAGCCCCAGCATTTT
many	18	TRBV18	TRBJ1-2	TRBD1	CASSLSHQYLDRVDGYTF	TGTGCCAGCTCACTGTCCCACCAATACCTGGACAGGGTCGACGGCTACACCTTC
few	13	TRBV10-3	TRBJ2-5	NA	CAISEWLGETQYF	TGTGCCATCAGTGAGTGGTTGGGTGAGACCCAGTACTTC
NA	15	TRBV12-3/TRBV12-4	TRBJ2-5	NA	CASSSMTGNFKTQYF	TGTGCCAGCAGTTCAATGACAGGAAATTTTAAGACCCAGTACTTC
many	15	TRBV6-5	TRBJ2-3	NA	CASADSGAPSDTQYF	TGTGCCAGCGCCGATTCGGGCGCCCCTTCCGATACGCAGTATTTT
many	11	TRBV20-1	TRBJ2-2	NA	CSATYTGELFF	TGCAGTGCTACCTACACCGGGGAGCTGTTTTTT
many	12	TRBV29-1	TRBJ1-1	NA	CSVGHRNTEAFF	TGCAGCGTTGGACATCGGAACACTGAAGCTTTCTTT
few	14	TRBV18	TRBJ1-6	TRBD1	CASSRDRLNSPLHF	TGTGCCAGCTCACGGGACAGGCTTAATTCACCCCTCCACTTT
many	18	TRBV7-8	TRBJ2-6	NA	CASSENRDLSLGANVLTF	TGTGCCAGCAGCGAAAACAGGGATTTATCGCTAGGGGCCAACGTCCTGACTTTC
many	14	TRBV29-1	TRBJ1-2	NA	CSVGSFPANYGYTF	TGCAGCGTTGGGTCGTTCCCAGCTAACTATGGCTACACCTTC
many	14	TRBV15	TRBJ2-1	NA	CATSRGGLNNEQFF	TGTGCCACCAGCAGAGGTGGACTTAACAATGAGCAGTTCTTC
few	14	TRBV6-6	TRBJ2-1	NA	CASSIRGYPNEQFF	TGTGCCAGCAGTATTCGGGGTTACCCTAATGAGCAGTTCTTC
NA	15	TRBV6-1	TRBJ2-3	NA	CASSESGLSTDTQYF	TGTGCCAGCAGTGAAAGCGGGCTTAGCACAGATACGCAGTATTTT
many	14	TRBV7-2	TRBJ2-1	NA	CASSPLGRLNEQFF	TGTGCCAGCAGCCCCCTAGGCCGCCTCAATGAGCAGTTCTTC
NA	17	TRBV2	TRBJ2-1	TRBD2	CASSVAPGTSDRNEQFF	TGTGCCAGCAGTGTGGCCCCCGGGACTAGCGATAGAAATGAGCAGTTCTTC
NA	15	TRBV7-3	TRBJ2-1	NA	CASSSGPGSHNEQFF	TGTGCCAGCAGCTCCGGGCCTGGGAGTCACAATGAGCAGTTCTTC
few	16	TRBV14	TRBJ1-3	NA	CASSPGRRTSGNTIYF	TGTGCCAGCAGCCCCGGAAGGCGGACCTCTGGAAACACCATATATTTT
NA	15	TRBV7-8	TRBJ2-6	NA	CASSKGVAGANVLTF	TGTGCCAGCAGCAAAGGGGTTGCTGGGGCCAACGTCCTGACTTTC
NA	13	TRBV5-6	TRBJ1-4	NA	CASSFAMAEKLFF	TGTGCCAGCAGCTTCGCCATGGCGGAAAAACTGTTTTTT
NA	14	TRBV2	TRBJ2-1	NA	CAGKRGGTYNEQFF	TGTGCCGGCAAGAGGGGGGGTACCTACAATGAGCAGTTCTTC
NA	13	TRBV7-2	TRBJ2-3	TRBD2	CASSGTSFDTQYF	TGTGCCAGCAGCGGGACTAGCTTTGATACGCAGTATTTT
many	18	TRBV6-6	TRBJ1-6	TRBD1	CASTEKWTGNSYNSPLHF	TGTGCCAGCACCGAAAAATGGACAGGCAACTCCTATAATTCACCCCTCCACTTT
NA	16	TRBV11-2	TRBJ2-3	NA	CASSLDLPVLTDTQYF	TGTGCCAGCAGCTTAGATCTCCCGGTACTCACAGATACGCAGTATTTT
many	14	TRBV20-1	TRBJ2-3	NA	CSATEFGSVDTQYF	TGCAGTGCGACAGAATTCGGGAGCGTTGACACGCAGTATTTT
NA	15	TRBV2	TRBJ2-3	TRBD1	CASMRGQGEIDTQYF	TGTGCCAGCATGAGGGGACAGGGGGAAATAGATACGCAGTATTTT
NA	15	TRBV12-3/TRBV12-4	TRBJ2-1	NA	CASRPRRNTYNEQFF	TGTGCCAGCAGACCCCGTCGGAACACCTACAATGAGCAGTTCTTC
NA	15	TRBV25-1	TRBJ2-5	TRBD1	CASSAGTGQQETQYF	TGTGCCAGCAGTGCCGGGACAGGCCAACAAGAGACCCAGTACTTC
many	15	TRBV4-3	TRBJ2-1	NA	CASSQSRTTSLEQFF	TGCGCCAGCAGCCAGTCAAGAACGACAAGCCTAGAGCAGTTCTTC
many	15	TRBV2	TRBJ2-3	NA	CASSGGSGSTDTQYF	TGTGCCAGCAGCGGAGGTAGCGGAAGCACAGATACGCAGTATTTT
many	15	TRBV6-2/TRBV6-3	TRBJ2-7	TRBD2	CASSSFGLAGGEQYF	TGTGCCAGCAGTTCCTTCGGACTAGCGGGAGGCGAGCAGTACTTC
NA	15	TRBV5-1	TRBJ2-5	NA	CASSLTGSSRETQYF	TGCGCCAGCAGCTTGACGGGATCTAGCAGAGAGACCCAGTACTTC
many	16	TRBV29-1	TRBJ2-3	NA	CSVEGGDGRSTDTQYF	TGCAGCGTTGAAGGCGGGGACGGCAGAAGCACAGATACGCAGTATTTT
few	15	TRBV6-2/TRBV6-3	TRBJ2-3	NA	CASSLSGLSSDTQYF	TGTGCCAGCAGTTTGTCGGGACTTTCTTCAGATACGCAGTATTTT
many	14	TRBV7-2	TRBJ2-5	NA	CASSLVGARETQYF	TGTGCCAGCAGCTTAGTCGGTGCCCGGGAGACCCAGTACTTC
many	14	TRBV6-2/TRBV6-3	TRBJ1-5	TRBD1	CASSPLDTGEPQHF	TGTGCCAGCAGTCCACTGGATACAGGGGAGCCCCAGCATTTT
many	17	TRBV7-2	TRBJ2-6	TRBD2	CASSLGGTSSGANVLTF	TGTGCCAGCAGCTTAGGGGGGACTAGCTCCGGGGCCAACGTCCTGACTTTC
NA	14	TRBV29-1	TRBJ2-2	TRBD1	CSGGGQGNTGELFF	TGCAGCGGGGGGGGACAGGGGAACACCGGGGAGCTGTTTTTT
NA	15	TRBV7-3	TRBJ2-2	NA	CASSLKGGHTGELFF	TGTGCCAGCAGCTTAAAGGGGGGGCACACCGGGGAGCTGTTTTTT
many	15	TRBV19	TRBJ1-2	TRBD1	CASSLLTGVRNGYTF	TGTGCCAGTAGTCTACTGACAGGGGTTCGTAATGGCTACACCTTC